This T cell receptor beta chain was retrieved from a study of OX40 agonist ivuxolimab in advanced cancers. This clone is medium-sized by share. Looked up from germline, CDR1 is GTSNPN and CDR2 is SVGIG (reference sequence). Trimming removed 1 base at V and 0 bases at J, with 9 bases between. The CDR3 sequence is 14 residues long. Sequenced by immunoSEQ multiplex PCR; TCRdb stores in-frame clones only, minus some. Altogether approximately 87,000 clones are present, around 91% being singletons, with the ten largest covering 0.81%. The chain is built from TRBV30 and TRBJ1-1; D may be TRBD1 (6 bases). This sequence originates from an adult with an advanced solid tumor such as melanoma, head and neck, liver or kidney cancer. Sequences were derived from CD4+ or CD8+ T cells sorted from blood, sampled in a trial of the OX40 agonist ivuxolimab. This chain's CDR3 is CAWSEGGLNTEAFF. The DNA of the CDR3 is TGTGCCTGGAGTGAGGGGGGCCTGAACACTGAAGCTTTCTTT.